This T cell receptor beta chain derives from a study of vaccination and CD4 T cells after COVID-19. Turning to the study itself: Cultures designated as controls were supplied with a CEFX pool, an HIV-1 Nef pool, or no peptide.

To note about this clonotype: Antigen specificity is unknown.

The Oncomine TCR Beta short-read assay was applied to DNA of cultured CD4+ T cells. TCRdb processed the PCR reads anew with MiXCR; each CDR3 protein has one entry. The table lists around 16,000 distinct CDR3 sequences, about 75% of them singletons. Trimming cost V 1 base and J 4 bases; bases outside gene matches: 14. The V gene's germline CDR1 is SGHNT and CDR2 YENEEA. The CDR3 is 18 residues long. Treatment indicated: 10-day PBMC culture with coronavirus spike peptide pools or control peptides (ViraFEST assay). Antigen-specific T cells were expanded with peptide pools by ViraFEST, and TCRs were then sequenced.

The sample here was CD4+ T cells from blood, cultured in vitro, taken after SARS-CoV-2 vaccination. The sequence was obtained from a human donor who received a COVID-19 vaccine. The genes are TRBV11-3 and TRBJ2-3; 7 nucleotides match TRBD2. For the CDR3, the DNA is TGTGCCAGCAGCTTAGGTTATTTGGCGGGGGAATATGCAGATACGCAGTATTTT. Its protein is CASSLGYLAGEYADTQYF.